This TCR beta chain was identified in a study of T cell repertoires in cytomegalovirus infection. The CDR3 loop spans 16 amino acids. Germline CDR1 is SGHTA and CDR2 is FQGNSA. The V segment lost 5 bases and the J segment 3 bases; nucleotides outside the gene matches: 9. This clonotype was seen at least ten times. Its target is not known. MiXCR, applied by TCRdb to the reads, yields one record per CDR3 protein. The sample includes under 450,000 distinct CDR3 sequences, roughly 36% of them seen just once. Source: cultured PBMCs, taken from culture after CMV antigen stimulation. The clonotype originates from a human donor in good health (CMV status not recorded). Some clones in this sample may be carry-over from other donors' samples. This chain links TRBV7-2 with TRBJ2-2; 7 bases match TRBD2. The CDR3 loop is CASSLRPSGYTGELFF. The CDR3 region has the DNA TGTGCCAGCAGCCTCCGACCTAGCGGCTACACCGGGGAGCTGTTTTTT. Together with reference TRBV7-2 and TRBJ2-2, the CDR3 gives the full variable domain: GAGVSQSPSNKVTEKGKDVELRCDPISGHTALYWYRQSLGQGLEFLIYFQGNSAPDKSGLPSDRFSAERTGGSVSTLTIQRTQQEDSAVYLCASSLRPSGYTGELFFGEGSRLTVL.